The 26 T cell receptor beta chains listed next were all sequenced from one sample in a study of graft-versus-host responses after intestinal transplantation. Sequenced by immunoSEQ multiplex PCR; TCRdb stores in-frame clones only, minus some. The data show fewer than 130,000 clones, 85% to 95% seen once. Their specific antigens are unknown. The source was unstimulated CD8+ T cells sorted from spleen or lymph node cells, collected before intestinal transplant. These receptors were collected from a human donor who received an intestinal transplant.

CDR3 residues: CASSTASGRDYNEQFF. CDR3 in DNA: TGTGCCAGTAGTACGGCCAGCGGGAGAGATTACAATGAGCAGTTCTTC. This chain joins TRBV19 and TRBJ2-1; 8 bases are a match to TRBD2. The CDR3 covers 16 residues. V shed 4 bases, J shed 4 bases, and the junction held 9 bases outside the gene matches. The germline gives CDR1 LNHDA, CDR2 SQIVND (reference sequence).

The chain couples TRBV18 to TRBJ1-5; a weak D match, TRBD1 (5 bases). The germline CDR1 and CDR2 sequences are KGHSH and LQKENI. The CDR3 sequence is 17 residues long. V gave up 2 bases and J gave up 9 bases, with 23 bases separating them. CDR3 amino acids: CASSPTLTGAGNGPQHF. The CDR3 DNA is TGTGCCAGCTCACCAACCCTAACAGGCGCGGGAAACGGGCCCCAGCATTTT.

The CDR3: CASSRTQGATDTQYF. In nucleotides, the CDR3 is TGTGCCAGCAGCAGAACACAGGGGGCAACAGATACGCAGTATTTT. The chain recombines TRBV5-6 with TRBJ2-3; TRBD1 agrees at 9 bases. The CDR3 runs to 15 residues. The trim removed 4 bases at V and 3 bases at J, leaving 6 bases unmatched. Germline V CDR1 and CDR2: SGHDT, YYEEEE.

J is TRBJ2-1 and V is TRBV4-2; 10 bases align to TRBD2. With V trimmed by 0 bases and J by 7 bases, 9 bases remained unmatched. The CDR3 extends over 17 amino acids. Looked up from germline, CDR1 is LGHNA and CDR2 is YNFKEQ. The CDR3 DNA is TGTGCCAGCAGCCAAGATGGAGCGGGAGGGCCAATTAATGAGCAGTTCTTC. Translation: CASSQDGAGGPINEQFF.

The V gene is TRBV11-2, the J gene TRBJ2-5; TRBD2 agrees at 13 bases. Unmatched junction bases numbered 9, after V lost 5 bases and J lost 6 bases. The CDR3 length is 16 residues. Looked up from germline, CDR1 is SGHAT and CDR2 is FQNNGV. The CDR3 sequence: CASSPPRLAGGKTQYF. The CDR3 DNA reads as TGTGCCAGCAGCCCGCCGCGACTAGCGGGAGGCAAGACCCAGTACTTC.

The chain links TRBV7-9 to TRBJ1-1, with D possibly matching TRBD1 (5 bases). Germline V gene lookup returns CDR1 SEHNR and CDR2 FQNEAQ (reference sequence). Deletions cut 7 bases from V and 1 base from J, with 13 bases between. The CDR3 consists of 14 residues. The CDR3 coding sequence is TGTGCCAGCAAACTGGGGCTAGAGAACACTGAAGCTTTCTTT. This gives the protein CASKLGLENTEAFF.

This clone was seen only a few times. J is TRBJ2-7 and V is TRBV18; the D is unclear. The germline V gene encodes CDR1 KGHSH and CDR2 LQKENI. The V end lost 5 bases, the J end lost 6 bases, and 14 bases lay between the germline ends. There are 13 residues in the CDR3. In DNA form, the CDR3 reads TGTGCCAGCTCAACCAGTGGCGGCTCCGAGCAGTACTTC. The encoded protein is CASSTSGGSEQYF.

The chain employs TRBV2 and TRBJ1-4; weak D call: TRBD1 (5 bases). Germline V gene sequence: CDR1 SNHLY, CDR2 FYNNEI. The CDR3 length is 15 residues. Trimming took 8 bases from V and 3 from J, leaving 16 bases between them. The CDR3 DNA sequence: TGTGCCAGCCGGGGACGGGGATTAGCTAATGAAAAACTGTTTTTT. It yields the protein CASRGRGLANEKLFF.

The V and J genes are TRBV7-2 and TRBJ2-2; weak D call: TRBD2 (6 bases). Germline V gene lookup returns CDR1 SGHTA and CDR2 FQGNSA. CDR3 length: 15 residues. Deletions cut 3 bases from V and 1 base from J, with 9 bases between. The CDR3 DNA is TGTGCCAGCAGCTTTAGCGGAGAGAACACCGGGGAGCTGTTTTTT. This codes for CASSFSGENTGELFF.

This chain connects TRBV13 to TRBJ2-7; TRBD2 matches 8 bases. The CDR3 spans 17 residues. The junction had 12 bases not matched to a gene; V was cut back by 5 bases and J by 0 bases. Germline-derived CDR1 and CDR2 are PRHDT and FYEKMQ (reference sequence). Here the CDR3 reads CASSHRTSGSGSYEQYF. The CDR3 DNA follows: TGTGCCAGCAGCCACCGTACTAGCGGTTCGGGCTCCTACGAGCAGTACTTC.

In its sample, this clone was seen once. The gene calls are TRBV15 and TRBJ2-7, with 7 bases aligning to TRBD1. Germline V gene lookup returns CDR1 LNHNV and CDR2 YYDKDF (reference sequence). Germline trimming cut 8 bases from V and 4 bases from J; bases unmatched to any gene: 14. CDR3 length: 15 amino acids. The CDR3 loop reads CATQGDAGVQYEQYF. CDR3 nucleotides: TGTGCCACCCAGGGGGACGCCGGGGTTCAGTACGAGCAGTACTTC.

This chain joins TRBV29-1 and TRBJ2-7; tentatively, D is TRBD1 or TRBD2 (6 bases each). Deletions cut 4 bases from V and 3 bases from J, with 13 bases between. The length of the CDR3 is 13 residues. From germline, CDR1 is SQVTM and CDR2 ANQGSEA. The CDR3 DNA reads as TGCAGCGTTGTTTGGGGGGCAGACTACGAGCAGTACTTC. It codes for CSVVWGADYEQYF.

The rearrangement links TRBV10-3 to TRBJ2-1; TRBD2 is a possible D gene (5 bases). CDR1 is ENHRY and CDR2 is SYGVKD in the germline V gene. This CDR3 has 17 residues. V lost 2 bases and J 0 bases, leaving 14 bases between the germline ends. The chain's CDR3 is CAISETGLRSSYNEQFF. The CDR3 bases are TGTGCCATCAGTGAGACCGGACTGAGGAGCTCCTACAATGAGCAGTTCTTC.

V and J are TRBV27 and TRBJ2-5; D uncertain. Germline V lookup: CDR1 MNHEY, CDR2 SMNVEV (reference sequence). There are 14 residues in the CDR3. Trimming shortened V by 2 bases and J by 2 bases, and 9 bases separated the two germline ends. CDR3 loop: CASSLPGLQETQYF. In DNA, the CDR3 is TGTGCCAGCAGTTTACCAGGATTGCAAGAGACCCAGTACTTC.

In this sample, this clone turned up once. V usage is TRBV27 and J usage is TRBJ1-5, with D possibly TRBD1 on 6 matching bases. The CDR3 runs 14 residues. Germline V gene lookup returns CDR1 MNHEY and CDR2 SMNVEV (reference sequence). V was shortened by 4 bases and J by 5 bases, with 12 bases between the two germline ends. CDR3 residues: CASSWRGPDQPQHF. Written as DNA, the CDR3 is TGTGCCAGCAGTTGGCGGGGGCCCGATCAGCCCCAGCATTTT.

This clone was detected once. The chain combines TRBV4-1 with TRBJ2-1, with unresolved D. The V end was cut by 4 bases, the J end by 8 bases, with 27 bases between. This CDR3 is built from 18 residues. Per germline, CDR1 MGHRA and CDR2 YSYEKL. The CDR3 DNA reads as TGCGCCAGCAGCCCCCGAACCAACCTAGAACTTGGTGTCTATGAGCAGTTCTTC. This translates into CASSPRTNLELGVYEQFF.

CDR3 loop: CASSPGLAPYNEQFF. CDR3 nucleotides: TGTGCCAGCAGCCCAGGACTAGCGCCTTACAATGAGCAGTTCTTC. V is TRBV5-4 and J is TRBJ2-1; 9 nucleotides line up with TRBD2. The CDR3 sequence is 15 residues long. Germline-derived CDR1 and CDR2 are SGHNT and YYREEE (reference sequence). Losses at the gene ends were 4 bases for V and 4 bases for J; bases not matched to a gene: 6.

V and J are TRBV9 and TRBJ2-1; 8 nucleotides match TRBD2. Looked up from germline, CDR1 is SGDLS and CDR2 is YYNGEE. This CDR3 has 16 residues. The V segment lost 0 bases and the J segment 3 bases; nucleotides outside the gene matches: 5. The CDR3 nucleotides are TGTGCCAGCAGCGTAGTGGCGCGGGAGGACTACAATGAGCAGTTCTTC. Translating gives CASSVVAREDYNEQFF.

The chain couples TRBV29-1 to TRBJ2-1; no clear D gene. The germline CDR1 and CDR2 sequences are SQVTM and ANQGSEA. Between the trimmed V and J ends, which lost 4 bases and 0 bases, there was a span of 7 bases. This CDR3 comprises 13 residues. CDR3 sequence (DNA): TGCAGCGTTGTTGTTAGCTCCTACAATGAGCAGTTCTTC. Its protein is CSVVVSSYNEQFF.

The rearrangement joins TRBV6-5 to TRBJ1-3; 9 positions agree with TRBD1. Losses at the gene ends were 7 bases for V and 5 bases for J; bases not matched to a gene: 3. Germline CDR1 is MNHEY and CDR2 is SVGAGI. This CDR3 has 13 residues. DNA of the CDR3: TGTGCCAGCACCACAGGGGGCCGAAACACCATATATTTT. Translated, it gives CASTTGGRNTIYF.

The sample holds one count of this clone. V and J are TRBV6-1 and TRBJ2-3; D unresolved. The CDR3 is 16 residues long. The germline V gene has CDR1 MNHNS and CDR2 SASEGT. Deletions cut 2 bases from V and 0 bases from J, with 12 bases between. The CDR3, as DNA: TGTGCCAGCAGTGAATGGAAGGGATCTAGCACAGATACGCAGTATTTT. It is translated as CASSEWKGSSTDTQYF.

The chain couples TRBV7-9 to TRBJ2-3; D call uncertain. The CDR3 loop spans 16 amino acids. CDR1 and CDR2 from the germline V gene are SEHNR and FQNEAQ (reference sequence). V lost 5 bases and J lost 0, with 15 bases in between. CDR3 nucleotide sequence: TGTGCCAGCAGCCCGCGACTGTACTCTAGCACAGATACGCAGTATTTT. Its translation is CASSPRLYSSTDTQYF.

The genes are TRBV27 and TRBJ2-2; TRBD2 agrees at 12 bases. The germline V gene has CDR1 MNHEY and CDR2 SMNVEV (reference sequence). J gave up 5 bases and V 5 bases, and 15 bases lay outside the gene matches. There are 19 residues in the CDR3. The CDR3 DNA is TGTGCCAGCAGTAATATAATAAAGACTAGCGGGAGTCGGACCGGGGAGCTGTTTTTT. Amino acids: CASSNIIKTSGSRTGELFF.

This clone was seen more than once but under ten times. This sequence joins TRBV6-6 and TRBJ2-7, with unresolved D. The germline V gene encodes CDR1 MNHNY and CDR2 SVGAGI (reference sequence). The V gene lost 0 bases and the J gene lost 7 bases, with 1 base spanning the gap. CDR3 length equals 10 residues. CDR3 in amino acids: CASSYSEQYF. The CDR3 nucleotides read TGTGCCAGCAGTTACTCGGAGCAGTACTTC.

The V and J genes are TRBV27 and TRBJ1-1; D may be TRBD1 (5 bases). Germline V gene lookup returns CDR1 MNHEY and CDR2 SMNVEV (reference sequence). The CDR3 totals 17 residues. Trimming removed 5 bases at V and 4 bases at J, with 23 bases between. The CDR3 sequence is CASSPSDPGGALTEAFF. The CDR3 DNA follows: TGTGCCAGCAGTCCCTCGGACCCGGGAGGGGCTCTCACTGAAGCTTTCTTT.

V and J are TRBV6-6 and TRBJ2-5, with D perhaps TRBD1 (6 bases). The DNA matches TRBJ2-7 better at its end, which makes the J call doubtful. The CDR3 has 15 amino acids. CDR1 MNHNY and CDR2 SVGAGI come from the germline V gene (reference sequence). The CDR3 is CASSPLGGHVYEQYF. In DNA form, the CDR3 reads TGTGCCAGCAGTCCACTTGGGGGCCATGTTTACGAGCAGTACTTC.